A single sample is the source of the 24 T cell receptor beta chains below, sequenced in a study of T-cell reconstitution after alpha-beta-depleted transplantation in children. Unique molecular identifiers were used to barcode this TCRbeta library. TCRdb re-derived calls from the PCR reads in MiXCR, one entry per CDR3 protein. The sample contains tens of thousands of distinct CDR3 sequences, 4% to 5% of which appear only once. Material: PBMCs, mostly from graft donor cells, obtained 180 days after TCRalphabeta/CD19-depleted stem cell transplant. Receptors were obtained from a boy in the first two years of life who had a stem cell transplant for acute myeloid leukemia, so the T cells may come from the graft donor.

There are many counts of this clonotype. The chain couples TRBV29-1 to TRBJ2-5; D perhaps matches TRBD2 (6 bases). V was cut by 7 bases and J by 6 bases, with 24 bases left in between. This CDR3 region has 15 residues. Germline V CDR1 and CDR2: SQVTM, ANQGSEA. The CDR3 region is CSARPTASAGQTQYF. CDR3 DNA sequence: TGCAGCGCCCGACCCACAGCTAGCGCCGGGCAGACCCAGTACTTC.

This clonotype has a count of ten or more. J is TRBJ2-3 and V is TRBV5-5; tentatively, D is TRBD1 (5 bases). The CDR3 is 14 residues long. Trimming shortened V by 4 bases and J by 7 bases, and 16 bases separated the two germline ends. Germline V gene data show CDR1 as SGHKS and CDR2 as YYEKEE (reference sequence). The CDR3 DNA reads TGTGCCAGCAGCCCCTCACCGACAGCCAATACGCAGTATTTT. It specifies CASSPSPTANTQYF. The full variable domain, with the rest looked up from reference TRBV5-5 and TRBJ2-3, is DAGVTQSPTHLIKTRGQQVTLRCSPISGHKSVSWYQQVLGQGPQFIFQYYEKEERGRGNFPDRFSARQFPNYSSELNVNALLLGDSALYLCASSPSPTANTQYFGPGTRLTVL.

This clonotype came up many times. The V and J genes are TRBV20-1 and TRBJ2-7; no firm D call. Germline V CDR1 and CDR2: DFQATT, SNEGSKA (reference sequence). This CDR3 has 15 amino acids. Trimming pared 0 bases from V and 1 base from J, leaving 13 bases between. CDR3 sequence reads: CSARDPATLSYEQYV. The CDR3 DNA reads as TGCAGTGCTAGAGACCCAGCGACCCTTTCCTACGAGCAGTACGTC.

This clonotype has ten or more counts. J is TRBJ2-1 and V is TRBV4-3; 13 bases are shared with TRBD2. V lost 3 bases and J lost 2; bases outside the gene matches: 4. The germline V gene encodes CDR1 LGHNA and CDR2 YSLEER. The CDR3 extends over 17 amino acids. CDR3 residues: CASSHSLAGGTYNEQFF. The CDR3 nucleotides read TGCGCCAGCAGCCATTCACTAGCGGGGGGGACCTACAATGAGCAGTTCTTC.

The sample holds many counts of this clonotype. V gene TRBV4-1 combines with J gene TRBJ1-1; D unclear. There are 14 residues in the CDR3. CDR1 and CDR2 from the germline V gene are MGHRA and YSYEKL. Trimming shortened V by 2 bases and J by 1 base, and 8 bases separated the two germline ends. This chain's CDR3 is CASSQFWGNTEAFF. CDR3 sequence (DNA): TGCGCCAGCAGCCAATTTTGGGGGAACACTGAAGCTTTCTTT.

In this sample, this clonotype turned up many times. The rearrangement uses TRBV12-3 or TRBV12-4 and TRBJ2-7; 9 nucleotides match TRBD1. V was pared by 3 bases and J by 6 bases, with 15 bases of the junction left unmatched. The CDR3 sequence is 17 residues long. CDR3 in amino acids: CASSFKYSRDRVGEQYF. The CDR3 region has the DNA TGTGCCAGCAGTTTTAAATATAGTCGGGACAGGGTGGGCGAGCAGTACTTC.

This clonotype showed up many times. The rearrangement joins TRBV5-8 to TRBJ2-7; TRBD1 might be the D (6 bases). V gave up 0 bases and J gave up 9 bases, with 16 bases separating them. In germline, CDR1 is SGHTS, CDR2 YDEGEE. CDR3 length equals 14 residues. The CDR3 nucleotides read TGTGCCAGCAGCTTGGGACAGGTCGGATCAGGGCAGTACGTC. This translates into CASSLGQVGSGQYV.

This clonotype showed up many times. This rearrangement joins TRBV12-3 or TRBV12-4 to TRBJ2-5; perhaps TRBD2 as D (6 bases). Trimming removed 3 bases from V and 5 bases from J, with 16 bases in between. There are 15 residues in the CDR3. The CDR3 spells CASSLEGYRRETQYF. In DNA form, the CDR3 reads TGTGCCAGCAGTTTGGAGGGATATAGGAGGGAGACCCAGTACTTC.

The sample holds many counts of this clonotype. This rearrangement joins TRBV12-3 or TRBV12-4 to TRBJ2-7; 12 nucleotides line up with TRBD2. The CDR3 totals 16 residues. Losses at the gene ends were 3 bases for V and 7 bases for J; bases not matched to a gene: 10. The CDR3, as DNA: TGTGCCAGCAGTTTCCACCCACTAGCGGGGGGTGGAGAGCAGTACTTC. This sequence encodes CASSFHPLAGGGEQYF.

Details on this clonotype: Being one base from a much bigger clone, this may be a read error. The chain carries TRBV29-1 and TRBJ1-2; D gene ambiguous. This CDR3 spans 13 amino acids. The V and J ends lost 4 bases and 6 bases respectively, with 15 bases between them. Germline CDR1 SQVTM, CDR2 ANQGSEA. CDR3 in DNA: TGCAGCGTTGGCCCCGGAGTGCCCGATGGCTACACCTTC. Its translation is CSVGPGVPDGYTF.

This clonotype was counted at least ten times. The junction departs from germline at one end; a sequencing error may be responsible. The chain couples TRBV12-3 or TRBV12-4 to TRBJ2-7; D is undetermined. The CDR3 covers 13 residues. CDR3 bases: TGTGCCAGCAGCCCAGATTCATCCTACGAGCAGTACTTT. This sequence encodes CASSPDSSYEQYF.

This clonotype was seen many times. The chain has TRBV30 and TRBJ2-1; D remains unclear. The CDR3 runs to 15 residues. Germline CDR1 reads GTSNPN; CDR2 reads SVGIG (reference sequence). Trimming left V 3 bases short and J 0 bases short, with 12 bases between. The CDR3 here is CAWRDAQSSYNEQFF. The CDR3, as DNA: TGTGCCTGGAGGGACGCCCAGAGCTCCTACAATGAGCAGTTCTTC.

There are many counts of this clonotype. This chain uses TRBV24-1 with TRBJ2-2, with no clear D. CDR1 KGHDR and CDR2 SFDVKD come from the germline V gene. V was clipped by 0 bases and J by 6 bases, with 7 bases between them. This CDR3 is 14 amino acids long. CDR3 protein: CATSDLPGSGELFF. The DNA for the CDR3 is TGTGCCACCAGTGATTTGCCAGGATCCGGGGAGCTGTTTTTT.

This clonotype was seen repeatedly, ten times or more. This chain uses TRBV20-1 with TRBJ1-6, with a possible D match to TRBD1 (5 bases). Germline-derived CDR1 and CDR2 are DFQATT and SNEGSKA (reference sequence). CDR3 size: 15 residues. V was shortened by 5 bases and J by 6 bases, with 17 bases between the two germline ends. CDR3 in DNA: TGCAGTGCTGGCACCGGACACGAAACTAATTCACCCCTCCACTTT. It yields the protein CSAGTGHETNSPLHF.

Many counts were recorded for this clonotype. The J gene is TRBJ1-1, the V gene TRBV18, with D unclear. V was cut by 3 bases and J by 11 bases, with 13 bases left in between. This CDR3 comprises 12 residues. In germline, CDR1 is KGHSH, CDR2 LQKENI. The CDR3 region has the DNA TGTGCCAGCTCACCGGAAAGAACTCGGGCTTTCTTT. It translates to CASSPERTRAFF.

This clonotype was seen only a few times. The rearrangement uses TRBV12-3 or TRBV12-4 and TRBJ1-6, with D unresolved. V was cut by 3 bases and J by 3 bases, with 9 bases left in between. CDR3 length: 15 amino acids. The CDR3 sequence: CASSLGMHYNSPLHF. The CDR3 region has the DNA TGTGCCAGCAGTTTGGGAATGCACTATAATTCACCCCTCCACTTT.

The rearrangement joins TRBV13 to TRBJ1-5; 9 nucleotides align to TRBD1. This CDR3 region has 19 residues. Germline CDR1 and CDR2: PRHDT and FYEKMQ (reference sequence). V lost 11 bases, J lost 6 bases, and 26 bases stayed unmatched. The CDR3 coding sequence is TGTGCCTTCAGTACAGCTTCCGGGACAGGGAAGTTTTTCAGTCAGCCCCAGCATTTT. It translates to CAFSTASGTGKFFSQPQHF.

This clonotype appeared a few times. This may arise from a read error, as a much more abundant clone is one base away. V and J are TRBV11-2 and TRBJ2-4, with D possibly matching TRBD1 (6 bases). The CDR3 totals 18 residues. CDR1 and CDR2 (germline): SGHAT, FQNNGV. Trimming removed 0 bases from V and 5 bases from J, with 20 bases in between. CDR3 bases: TGTGCCAGCAGCTTAGATTCTCAGTGGGGGAAGGGGGAAAACATTCAGTACTTC. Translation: CASSLDSQWGKGENIQYF.

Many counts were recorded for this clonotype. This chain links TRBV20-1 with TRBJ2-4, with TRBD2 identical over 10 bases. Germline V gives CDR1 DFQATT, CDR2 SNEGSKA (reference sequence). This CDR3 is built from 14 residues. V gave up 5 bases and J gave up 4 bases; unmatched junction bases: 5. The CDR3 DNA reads TGCAGTGCTTCGTCTAGCGGGGGTAAAAACATTCAGTACTTC. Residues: CSASSSGGKNIQYF.

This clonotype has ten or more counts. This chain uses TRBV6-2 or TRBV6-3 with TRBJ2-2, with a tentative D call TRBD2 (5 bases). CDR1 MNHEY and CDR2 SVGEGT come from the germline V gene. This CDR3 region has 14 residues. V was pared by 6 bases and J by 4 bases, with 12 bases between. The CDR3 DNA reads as TGTGCCAGCAGCGAGCGGAGAAGCACCGGGGAGCTGTTTTTT. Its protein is CASSERRSTGELFF.

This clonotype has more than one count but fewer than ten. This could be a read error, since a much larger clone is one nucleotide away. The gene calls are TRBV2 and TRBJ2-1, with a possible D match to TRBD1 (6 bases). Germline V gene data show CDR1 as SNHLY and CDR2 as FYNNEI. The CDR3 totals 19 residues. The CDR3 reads CTSSWSNRYRDTPDNEQFF. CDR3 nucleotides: TGTACCAGCAGTTGGTCCAACCGTTACCGGGACACACCTGACAATGAGCAGTTCTTC.

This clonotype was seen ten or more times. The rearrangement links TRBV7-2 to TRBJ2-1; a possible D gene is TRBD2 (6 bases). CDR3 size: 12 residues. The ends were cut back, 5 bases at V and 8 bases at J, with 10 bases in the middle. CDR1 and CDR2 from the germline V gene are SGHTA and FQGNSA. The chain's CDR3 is CASSGVADEQFF. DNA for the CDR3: TGTGCCAGCAGCGGGGTAGCGGATGAGCAGTTCTTC.

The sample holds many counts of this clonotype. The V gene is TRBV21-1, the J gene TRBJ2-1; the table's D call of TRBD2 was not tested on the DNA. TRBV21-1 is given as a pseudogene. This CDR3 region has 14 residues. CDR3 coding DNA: TGTGCCAGCTCGTGGCAGGGAGGGTTGAATGAGCAGTTCTTC. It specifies CASSWQGGLNEQFF.

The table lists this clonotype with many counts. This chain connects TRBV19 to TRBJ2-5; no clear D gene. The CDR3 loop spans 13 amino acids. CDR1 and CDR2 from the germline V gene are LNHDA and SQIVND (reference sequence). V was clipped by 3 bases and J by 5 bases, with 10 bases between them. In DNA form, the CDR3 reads TGTGCCAGTAGTATTACCAGGCAGGAGACCCAGTACTTC. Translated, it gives CASSITRQETQYF.